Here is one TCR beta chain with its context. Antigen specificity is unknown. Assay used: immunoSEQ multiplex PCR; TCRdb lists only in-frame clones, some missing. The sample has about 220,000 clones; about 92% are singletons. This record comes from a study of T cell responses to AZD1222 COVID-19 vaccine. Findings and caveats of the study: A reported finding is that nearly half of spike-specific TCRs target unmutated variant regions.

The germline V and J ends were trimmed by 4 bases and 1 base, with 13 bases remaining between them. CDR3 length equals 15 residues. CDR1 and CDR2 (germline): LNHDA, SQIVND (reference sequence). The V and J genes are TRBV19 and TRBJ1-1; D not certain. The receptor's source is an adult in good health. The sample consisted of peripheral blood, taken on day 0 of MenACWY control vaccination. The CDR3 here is CASSTTPLKNTEAFF. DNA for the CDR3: TGTGCCAGTAGTACGACACCTTTGAAGAACACTGAAGCTTTCTTT.